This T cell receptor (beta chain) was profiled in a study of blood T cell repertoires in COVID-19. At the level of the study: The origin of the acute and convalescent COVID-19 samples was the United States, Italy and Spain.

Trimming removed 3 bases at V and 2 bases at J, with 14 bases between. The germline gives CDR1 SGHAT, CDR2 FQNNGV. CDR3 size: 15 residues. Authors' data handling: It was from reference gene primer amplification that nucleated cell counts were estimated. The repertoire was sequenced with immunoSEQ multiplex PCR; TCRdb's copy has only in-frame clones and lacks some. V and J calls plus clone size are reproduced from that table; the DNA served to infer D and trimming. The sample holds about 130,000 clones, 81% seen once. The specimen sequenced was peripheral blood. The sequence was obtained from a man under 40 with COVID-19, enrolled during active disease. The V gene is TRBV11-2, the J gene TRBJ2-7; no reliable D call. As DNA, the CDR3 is TGTGCCAGCAGCTTCCTCGAGTTTCCGGCCTACGAGCAGTACTTC. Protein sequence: CASSFLEFPAYEQYF.